The sequence of this T cell receptor (beta chain) was determined in a study of blood T cell repertoires in COVID-19. As for the study in general: COVID-19 samples collected from the United States, Italy and Spain covered acute and convalescent phases.

In the authors' methods: Scientists estimated how many nucleated cells there were by amplifying reference gene primers. Profiling relied on immunoSEQ multiplex PCR, and the TCRdb table lists in-frame clones only, not all of them. That table furnishes V, J and clone size, whereas the DNA furnished D and trimming. Of some 260,000 clones listed, 85% to 95% are singletons. J was trimmed by 4 bases and V by 9 bases; bases with no gene match: 5. Germline V gene lookup returns CDR1 MNHEY and CDR2 SMNVEV (reference sequence). The CDR3 totals 12 residues. The source of this sequence is a young woman who had recovered from COVID-19. V usage is TRBV27 and J usage is TRBJ1-2, with 7 bases fitting TRBD1. Sample: PBMCs or T cells enriched from blood (not recorded which). This chain's CDR3 is CARIRGAYGYTF. Here the CDR3 DNA reads TGTGCCAGGATCAGGGGGGCCTATGGCTACACCTTC.